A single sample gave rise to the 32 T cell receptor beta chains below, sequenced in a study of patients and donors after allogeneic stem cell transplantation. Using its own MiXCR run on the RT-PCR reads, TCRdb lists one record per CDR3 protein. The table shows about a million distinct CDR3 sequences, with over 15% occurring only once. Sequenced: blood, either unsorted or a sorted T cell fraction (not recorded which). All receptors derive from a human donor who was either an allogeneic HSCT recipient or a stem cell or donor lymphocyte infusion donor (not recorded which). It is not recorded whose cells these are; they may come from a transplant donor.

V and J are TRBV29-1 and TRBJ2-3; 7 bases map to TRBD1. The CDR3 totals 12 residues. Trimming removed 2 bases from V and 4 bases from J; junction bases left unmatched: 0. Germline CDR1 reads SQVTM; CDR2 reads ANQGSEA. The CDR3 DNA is TGCAGCGTTGAAAGGGGGCCAGATACGCAGTATTTT. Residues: CSVERGPDTQYF.

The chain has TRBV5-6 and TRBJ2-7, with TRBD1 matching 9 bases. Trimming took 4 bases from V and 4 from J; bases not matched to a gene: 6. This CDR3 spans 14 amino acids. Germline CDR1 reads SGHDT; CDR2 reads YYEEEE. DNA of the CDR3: TGTGCCAGCAGCATACAGGGGGCAGGGTACGAGCAGTACTTC. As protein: CASSIQGAGYEQYF. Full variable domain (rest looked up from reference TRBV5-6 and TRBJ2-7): DAGVTQSPTHLIKTRGQQVTLRCSPKSGHDTVSWYQQALGQGPQFIFQYYEEEERQRGNFPDRFSGHQFPNYSSELNVNALLLGDSALYLCASSIQGAGYEQYFGPGTRLTVT.

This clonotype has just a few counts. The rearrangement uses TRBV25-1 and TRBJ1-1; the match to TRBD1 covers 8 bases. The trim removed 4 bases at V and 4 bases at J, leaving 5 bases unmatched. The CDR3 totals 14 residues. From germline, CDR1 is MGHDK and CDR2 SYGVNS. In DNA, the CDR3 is TGTGCCAGCAGTGGTCGGACAGGGTTCACTGAAGCTTTCTTT. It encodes CASSGRTGFTEAFF.

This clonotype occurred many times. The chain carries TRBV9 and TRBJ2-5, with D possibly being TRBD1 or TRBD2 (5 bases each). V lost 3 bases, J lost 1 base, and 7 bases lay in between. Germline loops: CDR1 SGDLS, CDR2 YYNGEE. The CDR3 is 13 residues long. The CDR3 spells CASSGGIQETQYF. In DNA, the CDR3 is TGTGCCAGCAGCGGGGGGATCCAAGAGACCCAGTACTTC. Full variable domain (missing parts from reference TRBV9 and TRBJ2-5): DSGVTQTPKHLITATGQRVTLRCSPRSGDLSVYWYQQSLDQGLQFLIQYYNGEERAKGNILERFSAQQFPDLHSELNLSSLELGDSALYFCASSGGIQETQYFGPGTRLLVL.

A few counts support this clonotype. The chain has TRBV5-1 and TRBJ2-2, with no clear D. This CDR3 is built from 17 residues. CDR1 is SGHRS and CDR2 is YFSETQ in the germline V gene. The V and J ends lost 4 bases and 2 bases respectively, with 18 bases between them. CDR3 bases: TGCGCCAGCAGCCCGGTGGTCAGCTACATTAACACCGGGGAGCTGTTTTTT. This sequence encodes CASSPVVSYINTGELFF. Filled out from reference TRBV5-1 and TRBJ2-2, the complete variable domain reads KAGVTQTPRYLIKTRGQQVTLSCSPISGHRSVSWYQQTPGQGLQFLFEYFSETQRNKGNFPGRFSGRQFSNSRSEMNVSTLELGDSALYLCASSPVVSYINTGELFFGEGSRLTVL.

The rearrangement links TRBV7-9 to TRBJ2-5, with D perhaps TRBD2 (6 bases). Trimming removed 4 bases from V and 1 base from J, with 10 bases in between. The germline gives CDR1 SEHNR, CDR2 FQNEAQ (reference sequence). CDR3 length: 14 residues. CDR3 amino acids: CASSSRDFQETQYF. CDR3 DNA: TGTGCCAGCAGCTCGCGGGACTTCCAAGAGACCCAGTACTTC.

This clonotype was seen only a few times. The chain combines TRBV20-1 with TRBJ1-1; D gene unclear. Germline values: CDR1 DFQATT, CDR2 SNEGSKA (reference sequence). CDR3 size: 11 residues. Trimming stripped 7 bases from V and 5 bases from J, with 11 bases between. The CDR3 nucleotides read TGCAGTGTCATCCCAATAACTGAAGCTTTCTTT. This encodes CSVIPITEAFF.

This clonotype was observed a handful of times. In DNA form, the CDR3 reads TGTGCCAGCAGTCCTATAGCGGGGGTCCAAGAGACCCAGTACTTC. Translation: CASSPIAGVQETQYF. This chain connects TRBV6-1 to TRBJ2-5; 9 nucleotides match TRBD2. This CDR3 is 15 amino acids long. The germline V gene has CDR1 MNHNS and CDR2 SASEGT. Trimming cost V 5 bases and J 1 base; bases outside gene matches: 5.

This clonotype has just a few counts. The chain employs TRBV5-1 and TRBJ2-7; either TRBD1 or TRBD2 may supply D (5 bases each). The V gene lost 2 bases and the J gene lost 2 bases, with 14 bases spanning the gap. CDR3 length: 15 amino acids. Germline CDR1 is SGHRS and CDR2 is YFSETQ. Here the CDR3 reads CASSLFKGSPYEQYF. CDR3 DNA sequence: TGCGCCAGCAGCTTATTTAAGGGGAGTCCCTACGAGCAGTACTTC.

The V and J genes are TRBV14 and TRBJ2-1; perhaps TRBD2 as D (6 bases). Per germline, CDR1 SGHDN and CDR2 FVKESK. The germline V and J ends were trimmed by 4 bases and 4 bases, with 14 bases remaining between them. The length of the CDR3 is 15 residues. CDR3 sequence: CASSPSGTFYNEQFF. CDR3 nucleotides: TGTGCCAGCAGCCCTTCCGGGACTTTTTACAATGAGCAGTTCTTC.

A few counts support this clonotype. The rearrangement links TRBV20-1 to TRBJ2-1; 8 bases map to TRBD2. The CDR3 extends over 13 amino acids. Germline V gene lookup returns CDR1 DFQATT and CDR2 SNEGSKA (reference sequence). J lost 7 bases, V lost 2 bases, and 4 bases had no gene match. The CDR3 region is CSARPRLANEQFF. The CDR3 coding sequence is TGCAGTGCTAGACCGCGACTAGCGAATGAGCAGTTCTTC.

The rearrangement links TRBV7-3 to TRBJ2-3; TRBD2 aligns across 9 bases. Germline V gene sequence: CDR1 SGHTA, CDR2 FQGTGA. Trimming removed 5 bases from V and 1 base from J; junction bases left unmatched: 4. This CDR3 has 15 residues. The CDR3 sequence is CASSALAGRTDTQYF. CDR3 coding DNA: TGTGCCAGCAGCGCCCTAGCGGGACGCACAGATACGCAGTATTTT.

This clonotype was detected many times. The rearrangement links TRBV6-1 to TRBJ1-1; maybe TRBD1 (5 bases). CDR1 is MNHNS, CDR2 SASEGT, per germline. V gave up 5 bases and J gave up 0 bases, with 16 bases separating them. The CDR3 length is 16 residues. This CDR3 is CASSPRQNGMNTEAFF. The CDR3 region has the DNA TGTGCCAGCAGTCCCCGACAGAATGGAATGAACACTGAAGCTTTCTTT.

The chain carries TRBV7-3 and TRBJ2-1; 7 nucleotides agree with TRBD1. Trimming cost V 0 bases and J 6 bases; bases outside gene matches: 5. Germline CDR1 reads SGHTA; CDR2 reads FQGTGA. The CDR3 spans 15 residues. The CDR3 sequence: CASSLTPDRTNEQFF. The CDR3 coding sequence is TGTGCCAGCAGCTTAACCCCGGACAGGACCAATGAGCAGTTCTTC.

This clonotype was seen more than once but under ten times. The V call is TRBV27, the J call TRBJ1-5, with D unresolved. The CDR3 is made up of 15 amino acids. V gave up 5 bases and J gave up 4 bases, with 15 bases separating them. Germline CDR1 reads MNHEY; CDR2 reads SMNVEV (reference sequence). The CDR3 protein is CASSHAGSLNQPQHF. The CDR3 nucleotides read TGTGCCAGCAGTCACGCCGGGTCACTAAATCAGCCCCAGCATTTT.

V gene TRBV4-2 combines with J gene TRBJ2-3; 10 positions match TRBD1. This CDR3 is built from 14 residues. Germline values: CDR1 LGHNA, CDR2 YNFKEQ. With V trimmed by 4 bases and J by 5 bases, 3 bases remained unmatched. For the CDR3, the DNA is TGTGCCAGCAGCCGACAGGGGGCAAAAGATACGCAGTATTTT. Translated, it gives CASSRQGAKDTQYF.

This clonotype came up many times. The CDR3 here is CSASGQGGSPLHF. CDR3 DNA sequence: TGCAGTGCTTCCGGACAGGGTGGATCACCCCTCCACTTT. J is TRBJ1-6 and V is TRBV20-1; 8 bases are a match to TRBD1. Germline assignment: CDR1 DFQATT and CDR2 SNEGSKA (reference sequence). This CDR3 is built from 13 residues. The ends lost 5 bases at V and 10 bases at J; junction bases unmatched: 7.

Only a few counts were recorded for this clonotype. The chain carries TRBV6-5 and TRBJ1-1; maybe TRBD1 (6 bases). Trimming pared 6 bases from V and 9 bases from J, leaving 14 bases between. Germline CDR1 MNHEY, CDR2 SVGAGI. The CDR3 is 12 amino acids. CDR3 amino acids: CASSLRGLQAFF. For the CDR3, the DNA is TGTGCCAGCAGCCTCAGGGGTTTGCAAGCTTTCTTT.

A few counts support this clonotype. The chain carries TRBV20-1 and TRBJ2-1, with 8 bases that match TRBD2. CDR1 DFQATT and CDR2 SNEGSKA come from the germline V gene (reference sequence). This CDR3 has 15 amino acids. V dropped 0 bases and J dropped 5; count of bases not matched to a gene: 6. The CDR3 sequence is CSARDPGGADNEQFF. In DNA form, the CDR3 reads TGCAGTGCTAGAGATCCCGGGGGGGCTGACAATGAGCAGTTCTTC.

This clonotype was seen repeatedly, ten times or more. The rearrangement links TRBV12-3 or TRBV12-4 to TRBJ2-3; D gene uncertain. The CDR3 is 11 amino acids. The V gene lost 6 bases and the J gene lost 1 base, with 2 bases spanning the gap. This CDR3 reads CASRGTDTQYF. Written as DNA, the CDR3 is TGTGCCAGCAGGGGCACAGATACGCAGTATTTT.

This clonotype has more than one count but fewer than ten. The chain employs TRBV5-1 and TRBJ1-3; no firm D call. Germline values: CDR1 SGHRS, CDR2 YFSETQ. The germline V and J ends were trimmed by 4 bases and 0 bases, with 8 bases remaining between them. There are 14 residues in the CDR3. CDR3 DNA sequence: TGCGCCAGCAGCGGGGTAGACTCTGGAAACACCATATATTTT. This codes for CASSGVDSGNTIYF.

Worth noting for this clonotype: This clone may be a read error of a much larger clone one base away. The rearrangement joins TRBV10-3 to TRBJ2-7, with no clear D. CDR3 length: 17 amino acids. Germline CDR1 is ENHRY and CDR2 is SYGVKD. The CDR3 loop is CAVSESMSTGSSYEQYF. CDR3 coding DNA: TGTGCCGTCAGTGAGTCGATGTCCACGGGCAGCTCCTACGAGCAGTACTTC.

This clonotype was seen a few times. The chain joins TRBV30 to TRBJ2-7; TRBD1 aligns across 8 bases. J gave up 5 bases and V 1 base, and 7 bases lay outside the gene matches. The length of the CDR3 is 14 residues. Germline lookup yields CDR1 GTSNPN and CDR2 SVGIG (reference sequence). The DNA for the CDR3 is TGTGCCTGGAGTGGGACAGGGTTCGGCGACGAGCAGTACTTC. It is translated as CAWSGTGFGDEQYF.

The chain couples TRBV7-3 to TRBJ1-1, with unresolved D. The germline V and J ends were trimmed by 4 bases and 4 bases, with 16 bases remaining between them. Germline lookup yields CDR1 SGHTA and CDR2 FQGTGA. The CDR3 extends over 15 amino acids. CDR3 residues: CASSSRPGSATEAFF. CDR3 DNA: TGTGCCAGCAGCTCCCGCCCGGGCTCCGCCACTGAAGCTTTCTTT.

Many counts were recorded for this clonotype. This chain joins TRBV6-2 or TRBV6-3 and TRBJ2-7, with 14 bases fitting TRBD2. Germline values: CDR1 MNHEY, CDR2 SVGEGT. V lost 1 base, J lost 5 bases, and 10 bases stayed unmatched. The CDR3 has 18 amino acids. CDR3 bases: TGTGCCAGCAGTTACTTACACCTCGGACTAGCGGGAGGAAACGAGCAGTACTTC. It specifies CASSYLHLGLAGGNEQYF.

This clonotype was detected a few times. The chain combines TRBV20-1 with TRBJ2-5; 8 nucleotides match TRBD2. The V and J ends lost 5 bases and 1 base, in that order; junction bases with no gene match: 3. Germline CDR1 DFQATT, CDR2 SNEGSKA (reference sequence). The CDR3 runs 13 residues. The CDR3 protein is CSAGGGPQETQYF. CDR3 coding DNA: TGCAGTGCTGGCGGGGGGCCCCAAGAGACCCAGTACTTC.

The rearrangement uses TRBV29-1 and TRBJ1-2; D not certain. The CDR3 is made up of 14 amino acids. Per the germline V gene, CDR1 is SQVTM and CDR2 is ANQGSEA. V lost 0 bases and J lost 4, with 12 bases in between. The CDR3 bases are TGCAGCGTTGAAGATCCCGTGGCGGTCTATGGCTACACCTTC. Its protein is CSVEDPVAVYGYTF. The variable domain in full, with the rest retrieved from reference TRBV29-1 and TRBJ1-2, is SAVISQKPSRDICQRGTSLTIQCQVDSQVTMMFWYRQQPGQSLTLIATANQGSEATYESGFVIDKFPISRPNLTFSTLTVSNMSPEDSSIYLCSVEDPVAVYGYTFGSGTRLTVV.

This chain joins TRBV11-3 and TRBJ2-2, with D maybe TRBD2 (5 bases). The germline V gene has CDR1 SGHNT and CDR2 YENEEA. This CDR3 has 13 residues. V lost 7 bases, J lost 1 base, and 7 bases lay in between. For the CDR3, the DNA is TGTGCCAGCAATAGCGAGAACACCGGGGAGCTGTTTTTT. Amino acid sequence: CASNSENTGELFF.

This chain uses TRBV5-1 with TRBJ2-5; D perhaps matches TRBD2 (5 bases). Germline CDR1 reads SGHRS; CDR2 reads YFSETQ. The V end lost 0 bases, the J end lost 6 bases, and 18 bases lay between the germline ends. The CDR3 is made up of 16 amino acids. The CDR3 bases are TGCGCCAGCAGCTTGGAGGCGACCACGGGGAAAAAGACCCAGTACTTC. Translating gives CASSLEATTGKKTQYF.

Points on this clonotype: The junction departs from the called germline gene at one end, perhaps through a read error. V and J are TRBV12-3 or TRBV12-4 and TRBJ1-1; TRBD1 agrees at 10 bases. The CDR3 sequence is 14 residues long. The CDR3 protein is CGSSSTGGNTEAFF. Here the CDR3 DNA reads TGTGGCAGCAGTTCGACAGGGGGCAACACTGAAGCTTTCTTT.

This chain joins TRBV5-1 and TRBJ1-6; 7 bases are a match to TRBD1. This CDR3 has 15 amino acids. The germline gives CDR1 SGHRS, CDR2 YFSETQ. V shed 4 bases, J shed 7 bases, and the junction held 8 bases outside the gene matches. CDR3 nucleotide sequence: TGCGCCAGCAGCCTGACAGGGTACCGAAATTCACCCCTCCACTTT. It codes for CASSLTGYRNSPLHF.

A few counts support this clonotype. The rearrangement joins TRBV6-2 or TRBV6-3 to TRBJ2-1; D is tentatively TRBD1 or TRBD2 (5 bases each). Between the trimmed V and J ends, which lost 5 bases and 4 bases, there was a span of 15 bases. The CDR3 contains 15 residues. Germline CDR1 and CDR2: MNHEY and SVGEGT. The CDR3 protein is CASSRGERAYNEQFF. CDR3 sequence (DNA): TGTGCCAGCAGTCGAGGGGAGAGGGCATACAATGAGCAGTTCTTC.